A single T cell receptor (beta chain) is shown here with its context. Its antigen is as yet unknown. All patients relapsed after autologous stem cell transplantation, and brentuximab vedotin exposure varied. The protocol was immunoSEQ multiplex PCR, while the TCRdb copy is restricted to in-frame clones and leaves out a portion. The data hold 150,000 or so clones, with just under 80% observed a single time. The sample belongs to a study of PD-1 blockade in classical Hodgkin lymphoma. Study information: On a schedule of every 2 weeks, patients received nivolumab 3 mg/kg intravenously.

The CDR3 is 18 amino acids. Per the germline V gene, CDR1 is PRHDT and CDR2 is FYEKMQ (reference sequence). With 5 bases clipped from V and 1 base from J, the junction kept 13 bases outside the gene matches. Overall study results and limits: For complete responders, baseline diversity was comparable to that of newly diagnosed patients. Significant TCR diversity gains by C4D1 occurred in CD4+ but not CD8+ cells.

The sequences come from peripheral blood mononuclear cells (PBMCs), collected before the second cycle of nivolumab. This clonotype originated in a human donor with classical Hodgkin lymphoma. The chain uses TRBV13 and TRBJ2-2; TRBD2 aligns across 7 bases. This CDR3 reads CASSPPKGSGWNTGELFF. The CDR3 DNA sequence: TGTGCCAGCAGCCCACCCAAGGGTAGCGGGTGGAACACCGGGGAGCTGTTTTTT.